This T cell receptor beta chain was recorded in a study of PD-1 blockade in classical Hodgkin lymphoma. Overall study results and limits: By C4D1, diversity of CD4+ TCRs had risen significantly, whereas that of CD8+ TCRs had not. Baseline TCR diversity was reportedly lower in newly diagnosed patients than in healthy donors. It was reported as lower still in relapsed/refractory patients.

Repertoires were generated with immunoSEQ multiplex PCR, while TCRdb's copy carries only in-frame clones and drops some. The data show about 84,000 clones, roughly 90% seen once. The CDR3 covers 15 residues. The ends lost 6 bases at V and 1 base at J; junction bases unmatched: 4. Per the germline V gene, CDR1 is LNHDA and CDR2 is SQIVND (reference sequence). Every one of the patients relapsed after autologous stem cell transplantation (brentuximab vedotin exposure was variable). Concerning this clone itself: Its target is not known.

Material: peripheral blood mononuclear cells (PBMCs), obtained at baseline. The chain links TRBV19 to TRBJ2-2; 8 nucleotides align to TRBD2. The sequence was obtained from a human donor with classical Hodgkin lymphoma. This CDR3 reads CASRPGLVNTGELFF. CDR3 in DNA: TGTGCCAGTAGACCGGGACTAGTGAACACCGGGGAGCTGTTTTTT.